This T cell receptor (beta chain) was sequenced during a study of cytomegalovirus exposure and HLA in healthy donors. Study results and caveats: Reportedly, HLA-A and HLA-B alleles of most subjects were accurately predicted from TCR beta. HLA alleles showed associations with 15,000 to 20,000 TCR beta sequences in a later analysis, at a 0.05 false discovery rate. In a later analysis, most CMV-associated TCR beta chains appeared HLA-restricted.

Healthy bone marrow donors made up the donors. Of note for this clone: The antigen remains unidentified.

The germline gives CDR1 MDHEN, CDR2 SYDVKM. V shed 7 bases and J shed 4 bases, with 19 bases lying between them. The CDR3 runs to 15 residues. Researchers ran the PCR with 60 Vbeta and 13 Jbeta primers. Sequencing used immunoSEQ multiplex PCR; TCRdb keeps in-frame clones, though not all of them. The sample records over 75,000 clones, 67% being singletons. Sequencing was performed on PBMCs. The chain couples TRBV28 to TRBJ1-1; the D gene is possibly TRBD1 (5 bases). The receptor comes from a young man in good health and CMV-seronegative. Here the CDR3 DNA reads TGTGCCAGCACCACAAGTCCCGGAGGGGCCACTGAAGCTTTCTTT. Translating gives CASTTSPGGATEAFF.